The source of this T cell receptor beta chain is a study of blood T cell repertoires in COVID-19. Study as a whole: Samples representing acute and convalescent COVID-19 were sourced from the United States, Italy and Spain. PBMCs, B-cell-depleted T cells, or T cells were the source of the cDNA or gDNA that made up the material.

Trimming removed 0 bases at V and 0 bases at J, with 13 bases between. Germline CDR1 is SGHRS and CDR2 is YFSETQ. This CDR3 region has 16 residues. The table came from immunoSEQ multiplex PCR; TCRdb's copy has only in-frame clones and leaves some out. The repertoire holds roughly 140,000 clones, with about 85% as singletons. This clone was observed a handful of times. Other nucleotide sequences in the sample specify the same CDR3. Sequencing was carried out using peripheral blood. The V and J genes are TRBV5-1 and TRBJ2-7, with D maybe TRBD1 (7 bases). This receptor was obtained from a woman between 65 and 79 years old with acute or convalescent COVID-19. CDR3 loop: CASSLAAGGTSYEQYV. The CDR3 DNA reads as TGCGCCAGCAGCTTGGCCGCAGGGGGGACCTCCTACGAGCAGTACGTC.